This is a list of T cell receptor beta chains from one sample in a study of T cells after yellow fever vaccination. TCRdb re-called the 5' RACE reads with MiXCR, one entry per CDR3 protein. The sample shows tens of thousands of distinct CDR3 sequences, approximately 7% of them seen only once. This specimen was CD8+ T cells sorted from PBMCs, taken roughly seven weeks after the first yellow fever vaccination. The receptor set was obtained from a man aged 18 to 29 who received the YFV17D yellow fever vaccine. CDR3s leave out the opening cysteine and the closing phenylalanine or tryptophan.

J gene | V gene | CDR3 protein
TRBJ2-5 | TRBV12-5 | ASGLVKILGKRGQETQY
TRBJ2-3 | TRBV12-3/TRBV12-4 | ASSFQGGTDTQY
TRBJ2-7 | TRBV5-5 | ASSSTDRGDPYEQY
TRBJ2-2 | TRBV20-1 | SAREGVSGELF
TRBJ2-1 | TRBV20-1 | SASGQGTSYNEQF
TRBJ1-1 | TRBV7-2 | ASSSDTEAF
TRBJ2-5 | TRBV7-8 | ASSPFGTGGIMKTQY
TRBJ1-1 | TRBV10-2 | ASRVSLMSEAF
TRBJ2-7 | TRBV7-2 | ASSFGGNSYEQY
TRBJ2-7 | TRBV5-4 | ASSLEHASEQY
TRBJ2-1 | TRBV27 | ASSLSGGAPYNEQF
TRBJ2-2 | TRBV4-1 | ASSQTDTGELF
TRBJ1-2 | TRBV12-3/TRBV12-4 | ASSPVLAYGYT
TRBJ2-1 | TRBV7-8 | ASTLTSGGPSYNEQF
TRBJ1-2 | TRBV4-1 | ASSHKQGASGYT
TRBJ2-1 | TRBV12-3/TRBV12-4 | ASSIPGGAGDEQF
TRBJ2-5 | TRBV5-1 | ASSRGQTTGETQY
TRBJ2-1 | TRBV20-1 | SAPDRRDNEQF
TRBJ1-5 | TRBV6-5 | ASSYLGGPQPQH
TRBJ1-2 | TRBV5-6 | ASSPRRVVGGRGYT
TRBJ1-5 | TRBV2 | ASSEEAGSNQPQH
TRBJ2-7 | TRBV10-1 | ASSAAGHPYEQY
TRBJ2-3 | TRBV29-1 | SVVVRTGTQY
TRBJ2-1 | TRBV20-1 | SASCFRRWYNEQF
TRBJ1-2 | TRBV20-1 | SANKGGLYGYT
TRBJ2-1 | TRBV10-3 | AISRESTGSYNEQF
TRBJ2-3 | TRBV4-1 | ASSQAVLAGGTDTQY
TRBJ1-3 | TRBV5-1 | ASSQDSDSGNTIY
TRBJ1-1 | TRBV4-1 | ASSNRAWRLLRTEAF
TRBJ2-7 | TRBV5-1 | ASRSGGDSYEQY
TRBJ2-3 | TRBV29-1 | SVEGIAGGIGDTQY
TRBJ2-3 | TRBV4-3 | ASSPGTGGRDTQY
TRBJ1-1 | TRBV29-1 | SVDWTLGENTEAF
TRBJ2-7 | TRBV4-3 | ASSQDTGGYEQY
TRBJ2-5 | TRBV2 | ASSGVLGVHQETQY
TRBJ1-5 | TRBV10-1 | ASSKDRYSNQPQH
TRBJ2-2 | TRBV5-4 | ASSFYAGLAGSNTGELF
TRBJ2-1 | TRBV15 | ATSRVLAAVNEQF
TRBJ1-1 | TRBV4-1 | ASSQAPGENTEAF
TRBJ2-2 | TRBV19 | ASSERATGELF
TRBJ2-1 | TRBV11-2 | ASSFGRNEQF